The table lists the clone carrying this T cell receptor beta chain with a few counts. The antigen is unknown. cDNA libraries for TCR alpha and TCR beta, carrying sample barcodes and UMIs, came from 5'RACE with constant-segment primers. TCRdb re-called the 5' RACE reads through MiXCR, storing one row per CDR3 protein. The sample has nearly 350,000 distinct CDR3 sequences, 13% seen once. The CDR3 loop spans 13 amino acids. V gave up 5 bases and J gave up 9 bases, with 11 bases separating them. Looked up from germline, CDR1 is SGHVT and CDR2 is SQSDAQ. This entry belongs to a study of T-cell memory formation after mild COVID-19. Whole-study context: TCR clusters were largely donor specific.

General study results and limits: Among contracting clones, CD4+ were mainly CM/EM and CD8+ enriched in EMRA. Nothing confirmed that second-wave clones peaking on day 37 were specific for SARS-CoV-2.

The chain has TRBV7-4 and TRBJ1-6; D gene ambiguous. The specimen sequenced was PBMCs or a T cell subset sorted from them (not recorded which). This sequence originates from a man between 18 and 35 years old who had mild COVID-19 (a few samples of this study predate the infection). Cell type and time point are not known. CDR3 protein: CASSPGRASPLHF. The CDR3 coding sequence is TGTGCCAGCAGCCCCGGGAGGGCTTCACCCCTCCACTTT.